This T cell receptor beta chain was observed in a study of T cells in women clearing cervical HPV infection. The CDR3 covers 16 residues. Germline V lookup: CDR1 MDHEN, CDR2 SYDVKM. V was cut by 1 base and J by 0 bases, with 13 bases left in between. With regard to this clone: The read terminates 3 residues ahead of where the CDR3 ends, so the germline J gene completes it.

Assay: immunoSEQ multiplex PCR; the TCRdb copy retains only in-frame clones and omits some. The table counts about 24,000 clones; over 4.5% lies in the top ten. The receptor's source is a woman between 18 and 70 years old with a cervical HPV16 infection that either progressed to CIN3+ or cleared (not recorded which). The rearrangement joins TRBV28 to TRBJ2-7; TRBD2 is a possible D gene (5 bases). The specimen sequenced was blood buffy coat. The sequenced CDR3 bases are TGTGCCAGCAGTTTATTAGGACGGGGTTACTCCTACGAG. This codes for CASSLLGRGYSYE. The whole CDR3 reads CASSLLGRGYSYEQYF.